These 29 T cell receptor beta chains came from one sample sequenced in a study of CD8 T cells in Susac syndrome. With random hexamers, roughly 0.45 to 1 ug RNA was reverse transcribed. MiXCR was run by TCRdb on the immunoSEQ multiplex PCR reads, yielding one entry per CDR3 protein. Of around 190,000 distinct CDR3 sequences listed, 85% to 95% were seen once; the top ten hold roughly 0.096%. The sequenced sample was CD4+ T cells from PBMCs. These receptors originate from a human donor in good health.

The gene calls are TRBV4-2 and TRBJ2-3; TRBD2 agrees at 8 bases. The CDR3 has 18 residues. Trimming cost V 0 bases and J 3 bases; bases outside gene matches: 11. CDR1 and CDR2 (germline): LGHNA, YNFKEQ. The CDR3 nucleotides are TGTGCCAGCAGCCAAGATGCAAATGGCGGGGGGACGACAGATACGCAGTATTTT. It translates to CASSQDANGGGTTDTQYF.

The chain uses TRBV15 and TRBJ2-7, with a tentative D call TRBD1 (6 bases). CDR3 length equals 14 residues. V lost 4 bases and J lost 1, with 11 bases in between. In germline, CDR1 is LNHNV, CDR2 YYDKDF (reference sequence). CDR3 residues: CATSKDRSSYEQYF. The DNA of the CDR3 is TGTGCCACCAGCAAAGACAGGTCTTCCTACGAGCAGTACTTC.

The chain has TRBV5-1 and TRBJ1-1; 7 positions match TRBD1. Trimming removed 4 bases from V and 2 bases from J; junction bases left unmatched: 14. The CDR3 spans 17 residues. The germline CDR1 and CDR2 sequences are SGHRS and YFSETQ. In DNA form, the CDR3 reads TGCGCCAGCAGCCCCCAGGGGGTGTTCCAGGGTAACACTGAAGCTTTCTTT. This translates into CASSPQGVFQGNTEAFF.

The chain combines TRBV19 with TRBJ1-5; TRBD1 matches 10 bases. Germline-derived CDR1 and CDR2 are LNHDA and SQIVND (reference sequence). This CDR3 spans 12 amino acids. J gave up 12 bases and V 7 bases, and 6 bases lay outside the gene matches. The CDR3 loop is CASTGTGVLQHF. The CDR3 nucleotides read TGTGCCAGTACGGGGACAGGGGTCCTCCAGCATTTT.

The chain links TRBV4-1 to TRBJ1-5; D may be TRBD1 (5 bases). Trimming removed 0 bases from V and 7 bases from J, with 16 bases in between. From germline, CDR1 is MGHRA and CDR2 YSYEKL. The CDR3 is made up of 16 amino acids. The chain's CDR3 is CASSQDGRGLGQPQHF. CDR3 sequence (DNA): TGCGCCAGCAGCCAAGACGGGAGGGGCTTGGGACAGCCCCAGCATTTT.

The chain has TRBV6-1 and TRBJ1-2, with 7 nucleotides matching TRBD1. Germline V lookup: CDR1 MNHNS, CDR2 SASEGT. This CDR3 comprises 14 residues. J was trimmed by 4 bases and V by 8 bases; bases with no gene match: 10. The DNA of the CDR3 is TGTGCCAGCTTCCAGGACAGGAGGACCTATGGCTACACCTTC. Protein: CASFQDRRTYGYTF.

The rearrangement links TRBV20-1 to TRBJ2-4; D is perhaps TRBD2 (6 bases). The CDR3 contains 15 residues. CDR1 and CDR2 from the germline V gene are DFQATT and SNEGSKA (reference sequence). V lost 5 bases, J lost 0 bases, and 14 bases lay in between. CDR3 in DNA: TGCAGTGCTGTCCGGGACTCCTTAGCCAAAAACATTCAGTACTTC. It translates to CSAVRDSLAKNIQYF.

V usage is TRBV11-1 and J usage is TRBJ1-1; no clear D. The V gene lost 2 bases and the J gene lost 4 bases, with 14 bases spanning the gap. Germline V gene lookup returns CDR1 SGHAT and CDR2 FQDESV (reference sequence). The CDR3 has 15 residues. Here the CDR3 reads CASSLRPASGTEAFF. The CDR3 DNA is TGTGCCAGCAGCTTAAGGCCAGCGTCGGGCACTGAAGCTTTCTTT.

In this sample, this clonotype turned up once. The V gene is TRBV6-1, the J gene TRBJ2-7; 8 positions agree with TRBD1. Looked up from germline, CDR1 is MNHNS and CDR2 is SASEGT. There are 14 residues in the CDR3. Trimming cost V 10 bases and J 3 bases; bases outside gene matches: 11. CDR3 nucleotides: TGTGCCACCCAAAGGACAGGGAGAGTCTACGAGCAGTACTTC. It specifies CATQRTGRVYEQYF.

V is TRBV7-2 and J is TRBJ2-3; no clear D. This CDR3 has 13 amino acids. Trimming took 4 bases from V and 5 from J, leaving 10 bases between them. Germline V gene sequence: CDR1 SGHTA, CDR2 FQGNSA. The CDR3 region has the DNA TGTGCCAGCAGCTCCGGACGAAGAGATACGCAGTATTTT. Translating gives CASSSGRRDTQYF.

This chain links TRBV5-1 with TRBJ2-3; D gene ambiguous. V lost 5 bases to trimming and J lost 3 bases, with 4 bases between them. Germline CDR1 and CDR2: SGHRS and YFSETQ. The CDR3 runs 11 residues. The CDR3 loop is CASRATDTQYF. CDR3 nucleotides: TGCGCCAGCAGGGCTACAGATACGCAGTATTTT.

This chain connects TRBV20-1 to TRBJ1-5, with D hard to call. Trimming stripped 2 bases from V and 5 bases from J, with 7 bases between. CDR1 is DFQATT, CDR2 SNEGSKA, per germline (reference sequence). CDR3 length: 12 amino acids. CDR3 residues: CSARYRDQPQHF. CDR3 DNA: TGCAGTGCTAGATACCGGGATCAGCCCCAGCATTTT.

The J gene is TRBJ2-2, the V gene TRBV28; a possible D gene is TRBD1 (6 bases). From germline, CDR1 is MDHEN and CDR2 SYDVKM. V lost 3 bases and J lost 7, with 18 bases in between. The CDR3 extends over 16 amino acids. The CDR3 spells CASSLQDSLSYGELFF. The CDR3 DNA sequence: TGTGCCAGCAGTTTGCAGGACAGTCTTAGCTACGGGGAGCTGTTTTTT.

As DNA, the CDR3 is TGTGCCAGCAGAGAAACCGGGACAGTGTGGACAGATACGCAGTATTTT. It codes for CASRETGTVWTDTQYF. The V gene is TRBV27, the J gene TRBJ2-3; TRBD1 matches 7 bases. V shed 6 bases, J shed 3 bases, and the junction held 12 bases outside the gene matches. Germline loops: CDR1 MNHEY, CDR2 SMNVEV (reference sequence). The length of the CDR3 is 16 residues.

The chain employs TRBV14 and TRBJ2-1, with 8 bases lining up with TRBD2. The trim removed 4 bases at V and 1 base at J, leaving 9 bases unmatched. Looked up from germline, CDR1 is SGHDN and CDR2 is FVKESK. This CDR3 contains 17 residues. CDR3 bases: TGTGCCAGCAGCCCGGTTCTGGGCGGGAGGTCCTACAATGAGCAGTTCTTC. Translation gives CASSPVLGGRSYNEQFF.

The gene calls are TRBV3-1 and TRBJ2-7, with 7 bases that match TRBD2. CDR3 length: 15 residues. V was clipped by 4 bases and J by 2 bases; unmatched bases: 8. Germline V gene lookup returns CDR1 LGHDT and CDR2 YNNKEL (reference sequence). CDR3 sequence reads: CASSPRSGAAYEQYV. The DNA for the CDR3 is TGTGCCAGCAGCCCCCGGAGCGGGGCGGCCTACGAGCAGTACGTC.

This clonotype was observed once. The DNA for the CDR3 is TGTGCCAGCAGCCTTTCGACAGGCACCACTCAGAGGGGGGAGCTGTTTTTT. This encodes CASSLSTGTTQRGELFF. The chain is built from TRBV14 and TRBJ2-2, with D maybe TRBD1 (6 bases). Trimming pared 4 bases from V and 8 bases from J, leaving 23 bases between. Germline V gene sequence: CDR1 SGHDN, CDR2 FVKESK. The CDR3 runs to 17 residues.

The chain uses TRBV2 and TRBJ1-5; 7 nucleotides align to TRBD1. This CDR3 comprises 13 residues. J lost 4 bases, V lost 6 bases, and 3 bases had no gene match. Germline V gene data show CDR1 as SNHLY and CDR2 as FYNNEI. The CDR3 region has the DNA TGTGCCAGCAGACAGGGGCCGAATCAGCCCCAGCATTTT. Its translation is CASRQGPNQPQHF.

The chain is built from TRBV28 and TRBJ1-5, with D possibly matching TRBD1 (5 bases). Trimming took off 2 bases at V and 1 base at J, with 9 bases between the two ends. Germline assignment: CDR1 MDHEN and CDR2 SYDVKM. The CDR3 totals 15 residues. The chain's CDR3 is CASSLKGRSNQPQHF. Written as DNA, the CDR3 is TGTGCCAGCAGTTTAAAGGGGAGGAGCAATCAGCCCCAGCATTTT.

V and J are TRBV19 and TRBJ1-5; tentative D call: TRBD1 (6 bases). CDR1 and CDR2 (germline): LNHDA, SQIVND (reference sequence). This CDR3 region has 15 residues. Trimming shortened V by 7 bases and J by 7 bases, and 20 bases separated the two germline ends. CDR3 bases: TGTGCCAGTACCAATGGCGGGGGGGCGTTCCAGCCCCAGCATTTT. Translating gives CASTNGGGAFQPQHF.

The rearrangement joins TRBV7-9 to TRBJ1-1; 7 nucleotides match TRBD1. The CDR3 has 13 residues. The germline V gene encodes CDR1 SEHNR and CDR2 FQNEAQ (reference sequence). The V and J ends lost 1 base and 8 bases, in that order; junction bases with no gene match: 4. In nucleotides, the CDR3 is TGTGCCAGCAGCTTAGAGGGGGACAGAGAAGCTTTCTTT. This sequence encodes CASSLEGDREAFF.

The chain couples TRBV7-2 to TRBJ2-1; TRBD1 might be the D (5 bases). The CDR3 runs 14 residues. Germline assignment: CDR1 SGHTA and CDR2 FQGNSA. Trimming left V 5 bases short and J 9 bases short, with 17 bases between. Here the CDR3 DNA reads TGTGCCAGCAGCCAGGCCTTCAGGGTAGCTGAGCAGTTCTTC. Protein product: CASSQAFRVAEQFF.

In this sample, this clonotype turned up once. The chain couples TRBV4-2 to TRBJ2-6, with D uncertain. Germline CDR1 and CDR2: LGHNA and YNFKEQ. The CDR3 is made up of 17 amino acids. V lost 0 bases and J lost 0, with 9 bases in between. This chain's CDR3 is CASSQEGGSSGANVLTF. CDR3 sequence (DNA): TGTGCCAGCAGCCAAGAGGGTGGGTCCTCTGGGGCCAACGTCCTGACTTTC.

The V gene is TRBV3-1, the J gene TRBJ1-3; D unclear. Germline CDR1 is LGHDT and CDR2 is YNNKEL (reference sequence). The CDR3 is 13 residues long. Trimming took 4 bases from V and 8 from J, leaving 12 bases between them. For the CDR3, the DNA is TGTGCCAGCAGCCGGGCCCGGGCGGACACCATATATTTT. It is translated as CASSRARADTIYF.

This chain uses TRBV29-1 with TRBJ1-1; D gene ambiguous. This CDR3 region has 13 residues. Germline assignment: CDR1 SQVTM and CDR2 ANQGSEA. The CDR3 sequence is CGIGREAARIAFF. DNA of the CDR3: TGCGGGATAGGGAGGGAGGCGGCTCGTATAGCTTTCTTT.

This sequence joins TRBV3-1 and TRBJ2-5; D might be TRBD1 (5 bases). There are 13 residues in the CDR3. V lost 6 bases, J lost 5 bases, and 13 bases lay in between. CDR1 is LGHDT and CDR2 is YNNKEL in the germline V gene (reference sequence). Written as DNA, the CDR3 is TGTGCCAGCAGTCTTCAGGGCCGGGAGACCCAGTACTTC. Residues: CASSLQGRETQYF.

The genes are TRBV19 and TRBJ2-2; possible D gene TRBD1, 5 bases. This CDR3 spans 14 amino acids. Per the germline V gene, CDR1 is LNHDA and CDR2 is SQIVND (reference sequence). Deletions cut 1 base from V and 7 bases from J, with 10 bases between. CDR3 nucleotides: TGTGCCAGTAGTATAGGCAGGGCGCGCGGGGAGCTGTTTTTT. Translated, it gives CASSIGRARGELFF.

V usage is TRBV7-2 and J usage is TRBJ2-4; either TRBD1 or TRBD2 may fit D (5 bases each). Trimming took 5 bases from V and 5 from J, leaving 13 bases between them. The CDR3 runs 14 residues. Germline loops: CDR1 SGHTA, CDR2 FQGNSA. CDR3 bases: TGTGCCAGCAGCCGGGACCGAAGCCAAAACATTCAGTACTTC. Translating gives CASSRDRSQNIQYF.

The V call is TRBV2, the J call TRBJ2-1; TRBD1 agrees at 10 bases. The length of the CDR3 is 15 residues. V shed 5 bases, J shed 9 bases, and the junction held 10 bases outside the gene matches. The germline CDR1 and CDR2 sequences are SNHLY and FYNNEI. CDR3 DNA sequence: TGTGCCAGCAGTTTACTTGGACAGGGGGAGGGTGAGCAGTTCTTC. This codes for CASSLLGQGEGEQFF.